This is a list of T cell receptor beta chains from one sample in a study of T cells in Graves' hyperthyroidism and ophthalmopathy. A single record per CDR3 protein comes from TCRdb applying MiXCR to the multiplex PCR reads. The sample has some 650,000 distinct CDR3 sequences; roughly a sixth are singletons. What was sequenced was blood. The source of these receptors is a middle-aged woman with Graves' ophthalmopathy. Both conserved end residues are trimmed from each CDR3.

>TRBV29-1
SATPLAGGLTDTQY
>TRBV15
ATSRVLHPQETQY
>TRBV20-1
SARVLTGFRTEAF
>TRBV5-1
ASSLVRGIDEKLF
>TRBV28
ASTGQGLGNQPQH
>TRBV20-1
SARDGRVGGTEAF
>TRBV13
ASSLQPSGRSNNEQF
>TRBV27
ASSDWTSGGSYNEQF
>TRBV6-1
ASSYYRTDREQY
>TRBV6-1
ASTLQSTTYGYT
>TRBV3-1
ASSQEGRGQETQY
>TRBV20-1
SAAHYTDTQY
>TRBV30
AWSVRAVLYT
>TRBV5-6
ASSSLGFFEQF
>TRBV20-1
SAQGLAVGPLEDTQY
>TRBV6-2/TRBV6-3
ASSPSGSESYEQY
>TRBV25-1
ASRSETGANTGELF
>TRBV9
ASSPGDRGIQETQY
>TRBV5-8
ASSFVFSSHKETQH
>TRBV30
ARKAGGTDTQY
>TRBV27
ASSFLSTSPLH
>TRBV18
ASSPRQGATEAF
>TRBV19
ASSNAGSWVGDTQY
>TRBV6-1
ASSEVGEWRGQPQH
>TRBV2
ASSFRTGTANYGYT
>TRBV12-3/TRBV12-4
ASRLTGGNQPQH
>TRBV7-9
ASSFGGIEQY
>TRBV2
ASSRDRGRTDTQY
>TRBV18
ASSPKQVMQSEAF
>TRBV20-1
SARVRGTANEKLF
>TRBV20-1
SARDRGLNGYT
>TRBV6-1
ASSISFDMPGNTIY
>TRBV11-2
ASSSVSNQPQH
>TRBV6-1
ASRKTGTTEAF
>TRBV18
ASSLGTSGGATYNEQF
>TRBV30
AWNRGYNEQF